The 6 T cell receptor beta chains in this list originate from one sample, sequenced in a study of blood T cell repertoires in COVID-19. Clones were read by immunoSEQ multiplex PCR, and TCRdb kept only the in-frame ones, dropping some. The table shows about 59,000 clones, with around 92% occurring only once. Sequences were obtained from peripheral blood. All receptors come from a human donor in a cohort sampled during active COVID-19.

This chain links TRBV15 with TRBJ2-7; 7 bases line up with TRBD1. The CDR3 totals 15 residues. Germline trimming cut 3 bases from V and 2 bases from J; bases unmatched to any gene: 7. Germline CDR1 is LNHNV and CDR2 is YYDKDF (reference sequence). CDR3 bases: TGTGCCACCAGCAGTCACCGGGACAGTCCCTACGAGCAGTACTTC. As protein: CATSSHRDSPYEQYF.

The chain employs TRBV6-5 and TRBJ2-4; the D gene is possibly TRBD1 (6 bases). This CDR3 is built from 14 residues. The germline V gene encodes CDR1 MNHEY and CDR2 SVGAGI. V was cut by 6 bases and J by 0 bases, with 9 bases left in between. In DNA form, the CDR3 reads TGTGCCAGCAGACAGGGCCGAGCCAAAAACATTCAGTACTTC. Its translation is CASRQGRAKNIQYF.

CDR3 region: CASSLVATGKLRVQYF. The CDR3 nucleotides read TGTGCCAGCAGCTTAGTGGCGACAGGGAAGTTACGAGTGCAGTACTTC. The chain uses TRBV11-2 and TRBJ2-7; 7 bases fit TRBD1. Per the germline V gene, CDR1 is SGHAT and CDR2 is FQNNGV. V dropped 1 base and J dropped 9; count of bases not matched to a gene: 15. The CDR3 runs to 16 residues.

J is TRBJ1-5 and V is TRBV6-2 or TRBV6-3, with D unclear. From germline, CDR1 is MNHEY and CDR2 SVGEGT. The CDR3 has 14 amino acids. V was pared by 5 bases and J by 2 bases, with 10 bases between. The CDR3 spells CASSPYYGNQPQHF. The CDR3 DNA follows: TGTGCCAGCAGTCCCTATTACGGCAATCAGCCCCAGCATTTT.

This clone is deemed medium-sized (0.01 to 0.1%). The genes are TRBV6-5 and TRBJ2-7; TRBD2 might be the D (6 bases). The germline CDR1 and CDR2 sequences are MNHEY and SVGAGI. Deletions cut 3 bases from V and 4 bases from J, with 13 bases between. This CDR3 has 14 amino acids. The CDR3 spells CASSYGGSGYEQYF. CDR3 bases: TGTGCCAGCAGTTATGGCGGTAGCGGTTACGAGCAGTACTTC.

The CDR3: CASSSLAGGGYNEQFF. The CDR3 nucleotides are TGCGCCAGCAGCTCTTTAGCGGGAGGGGGCTACAATGAGCAGTTCTTC. The rearrangement links TRBV5-1 to TRBJ2-1, with 11 bases fitting TRBD2. The CDR3 contains 16 residues. The germline CDR1 and CDR2 sequences are SGHRS and YFSETQ. The V and J ends lost 3 bases and 3 bases, in that order; junction bases with no gene match: 5.